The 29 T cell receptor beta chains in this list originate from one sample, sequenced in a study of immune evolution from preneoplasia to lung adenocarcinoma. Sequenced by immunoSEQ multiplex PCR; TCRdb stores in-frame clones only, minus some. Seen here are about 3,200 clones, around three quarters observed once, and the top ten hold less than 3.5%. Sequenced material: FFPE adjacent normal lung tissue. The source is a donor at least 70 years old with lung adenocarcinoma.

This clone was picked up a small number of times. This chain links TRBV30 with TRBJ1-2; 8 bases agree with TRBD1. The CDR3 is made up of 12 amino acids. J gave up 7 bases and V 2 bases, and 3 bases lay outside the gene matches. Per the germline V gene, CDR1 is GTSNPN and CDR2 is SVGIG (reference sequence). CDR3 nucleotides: TGTGCCTGGAGTTCTGACAGGGGTGGCTACACCTTC. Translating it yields CAWSSDRGGYTF.

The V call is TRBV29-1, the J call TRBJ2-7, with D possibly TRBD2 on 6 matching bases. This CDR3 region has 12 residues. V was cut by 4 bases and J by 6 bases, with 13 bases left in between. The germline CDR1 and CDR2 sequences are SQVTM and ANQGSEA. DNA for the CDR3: TGCAGCGTTGGCAGGGTGGAGGGCGAGCAGTACTTC. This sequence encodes CSVGRVEGEQYF.

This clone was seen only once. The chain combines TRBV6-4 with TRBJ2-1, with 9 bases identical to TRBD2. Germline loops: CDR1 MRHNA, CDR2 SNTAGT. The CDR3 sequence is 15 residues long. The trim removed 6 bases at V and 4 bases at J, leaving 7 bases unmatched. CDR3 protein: CASRPSSGDYNEQFF. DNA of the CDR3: TGTGCCAGCAGACCCTCTAGCGGGGATTACAATGAGCAGTTCTTC.

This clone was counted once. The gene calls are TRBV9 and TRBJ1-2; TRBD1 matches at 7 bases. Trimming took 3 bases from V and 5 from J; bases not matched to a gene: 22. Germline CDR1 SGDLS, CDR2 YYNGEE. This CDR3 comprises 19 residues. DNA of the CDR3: TGTGCCAGCAGCGATAGTAGGAAGGGGGCGCGTCGGAAATTATATGGCTACACCTTC. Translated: CASSDSRKGARRKLYGYTF.

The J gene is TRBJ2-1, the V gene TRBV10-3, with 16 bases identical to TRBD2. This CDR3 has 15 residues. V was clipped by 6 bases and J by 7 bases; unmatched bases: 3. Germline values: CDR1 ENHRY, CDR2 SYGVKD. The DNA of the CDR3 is TGTGCCATCAGGGGGACTAGCGGGAGGGAGAATGAGCAGTTCTTC. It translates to CAIRGTSGRENEQFF.

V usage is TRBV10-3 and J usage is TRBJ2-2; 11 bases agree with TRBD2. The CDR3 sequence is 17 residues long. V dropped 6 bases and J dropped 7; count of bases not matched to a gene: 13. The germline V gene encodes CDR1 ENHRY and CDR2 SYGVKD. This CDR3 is CAISDTSTSGRGGELFF. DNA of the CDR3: TGTGCCATCAGCGATACCTCAACTAGCGGGAGAGGCGGGGAGCTGTTTTTT.

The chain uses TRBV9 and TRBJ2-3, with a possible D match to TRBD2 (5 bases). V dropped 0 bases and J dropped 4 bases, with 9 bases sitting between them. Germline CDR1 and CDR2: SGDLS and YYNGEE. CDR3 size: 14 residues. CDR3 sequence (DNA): TGTGCCAGCAGCGTAGGAGGGCCGCCAGATACGCAGTATTTT. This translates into CASSVGGPPDTQYF.

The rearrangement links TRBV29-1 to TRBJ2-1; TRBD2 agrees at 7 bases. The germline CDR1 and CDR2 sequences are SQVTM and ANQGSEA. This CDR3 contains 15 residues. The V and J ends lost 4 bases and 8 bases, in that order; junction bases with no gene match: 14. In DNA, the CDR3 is TGCAGCGTTGGAGGGACTGGCGGGAGTGCGGATGAGCAGTTCTTC. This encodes CSVGGTGGSADEQFF.

The CDR3 DNA sequence: TGTGCCAGCAGCTTGGGTACCCCCTCCTACGAGCAGTACTTC. Translating gives CASSLGTPSYEQYF. The V and J genes are TRBV5-6 and TRBJ2-7; no reliable D call. V gave up 0 bases and J gave up 0 bases, with 7 bases separating them. This CDR3 is 14 amino acids long. CDR1 SGHDT and CDR2 YYEEEE come from the germline V gene. The complete variable domain, with remaining parts taken from reference TRBV5-6 and TRBJ2-7, reads DAGVTQSPTHLIKTRGQQVTLRCSPKSGHDTVSWYQQALGQGPQFIFQYYEEEERQRGNFPDRFSGHQFPNYSSELNVNALLLGDSALYLCASSLGTPSYEQYFGPGTRLTVT.

The CDR3 loop reads CASSYPPAGEQFF. The CDR3 coding sequence is TGTGCCAGCAGTTACCCGCCCGCCGGGGAGCAGTTCTTC. The chain employs TRBV28 and TRBJ2-1, with D unresolved. The germline V and J ends were trimmed by 4 bases and 10 bases, with 14 bases remaining between them. The CDR3 loop spans 13 amino acids. Germline lookup yields CDR1 MDHEN and CDR2 SYDVKM.

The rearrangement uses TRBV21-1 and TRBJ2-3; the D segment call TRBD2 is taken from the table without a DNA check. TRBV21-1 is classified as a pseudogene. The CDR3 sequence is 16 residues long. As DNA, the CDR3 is TGTGCCAGCAGCAAAGCCCCGACTAGACGCACAGATACGCAGTATTTT. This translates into CASSKAPTRRTDTQYF.

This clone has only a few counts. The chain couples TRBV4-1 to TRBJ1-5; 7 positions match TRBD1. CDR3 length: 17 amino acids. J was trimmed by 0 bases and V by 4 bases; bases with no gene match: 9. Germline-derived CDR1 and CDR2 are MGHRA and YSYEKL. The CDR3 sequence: CASSREPGQYSNQPQHF. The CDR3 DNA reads TGCGCCAGCAGCCGAGAACCGGGACAGTATAGCAATCAGCCCCAGCATTTT.

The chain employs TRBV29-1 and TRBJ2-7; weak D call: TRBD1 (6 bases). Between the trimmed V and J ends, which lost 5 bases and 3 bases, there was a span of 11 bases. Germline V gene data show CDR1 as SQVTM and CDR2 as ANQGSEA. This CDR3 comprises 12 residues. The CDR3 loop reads CSVRDRIYEQYF. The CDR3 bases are TGCAGCGTTCGCGACAGGATCTACGAGCAGTACTTC.

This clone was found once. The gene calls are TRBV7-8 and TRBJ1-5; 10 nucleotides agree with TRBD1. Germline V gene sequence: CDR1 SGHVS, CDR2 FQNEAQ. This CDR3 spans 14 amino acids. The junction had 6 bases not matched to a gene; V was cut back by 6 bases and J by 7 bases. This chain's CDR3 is CASSSGTGEQPQHF. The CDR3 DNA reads TGTGCCAGCAGTTCAGGGACAGGGGAACAGCCCCAGCATTTT.

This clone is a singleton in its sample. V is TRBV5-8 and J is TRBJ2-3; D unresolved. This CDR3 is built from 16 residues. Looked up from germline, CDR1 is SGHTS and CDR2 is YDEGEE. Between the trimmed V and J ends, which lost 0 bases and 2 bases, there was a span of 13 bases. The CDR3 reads CASSLGNSKDTDTQYF. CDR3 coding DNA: TGTGCCAGCAGCTTGGGGAACAGTAAAGACACAGATACGCAGTATTTT.

The CDR3 spells CASSFSRKDEQFF. The CDR3 DNA is TGTGCCAGCAGCTTTTCCCGGAAGGATGAGCAGTTCTTC. This chain uses TRBV7-3 with TRBJ2-1; no firm D call. The CDR3 loop spans 13 amino acids. The V gene lost 3 bases and the J gene lost 8 bases, with 11 bases spanning the gap. The germline CDR1 and CDR2 sequences are SGHTA and FQGTGA.

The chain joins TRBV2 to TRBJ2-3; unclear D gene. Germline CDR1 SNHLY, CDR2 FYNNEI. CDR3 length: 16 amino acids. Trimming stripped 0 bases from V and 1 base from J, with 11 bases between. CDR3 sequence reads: CASSEATVAGTDTQYF. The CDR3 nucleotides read TGTGCCAGCAGTGAAGCGACCGTGGCCGGCACAGATACGCAGTATTTT. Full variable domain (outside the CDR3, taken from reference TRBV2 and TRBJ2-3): EPEVTQTPSHQVTQMGQEVILRCVPISNHLYFYWYRQILGQKVEFLVSFYNNEISEKSEIFDDQFSVERPDGSNFTLKIRSTKLEDSAMYFCASSEATVAGTDTQYFGPGTRLTVL.

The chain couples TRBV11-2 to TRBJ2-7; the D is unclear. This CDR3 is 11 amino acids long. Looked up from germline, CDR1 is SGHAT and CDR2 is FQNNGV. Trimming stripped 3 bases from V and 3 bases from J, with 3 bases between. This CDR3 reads CASSFHYEQYF. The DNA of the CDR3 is TGTGCCAGCAGCTTTCACTACGAGCAGTACTTC.

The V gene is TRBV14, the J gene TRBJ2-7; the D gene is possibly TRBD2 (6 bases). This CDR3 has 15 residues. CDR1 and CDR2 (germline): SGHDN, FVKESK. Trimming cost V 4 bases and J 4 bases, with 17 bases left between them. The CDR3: CASSPAGLARYEQYF. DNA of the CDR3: TGTGCCAGCAGCCCTGCTGGGCTAGCGCGGTACGAGCAGTACTTC.

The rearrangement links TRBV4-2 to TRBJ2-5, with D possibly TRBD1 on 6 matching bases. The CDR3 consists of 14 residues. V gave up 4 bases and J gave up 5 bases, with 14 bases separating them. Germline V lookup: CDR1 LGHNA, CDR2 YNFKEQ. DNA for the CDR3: TGTGCCAGCAGCCCAACAGGGTTCGGTGAGACCCAGTACTTC. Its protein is CASSPTGFGETQYF.

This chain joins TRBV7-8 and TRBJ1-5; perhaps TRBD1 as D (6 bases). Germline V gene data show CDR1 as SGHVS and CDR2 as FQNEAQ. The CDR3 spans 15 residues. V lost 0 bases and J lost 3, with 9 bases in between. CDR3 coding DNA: TGTGCCAGCAGCTTAGCAGGGGGTATCAATCAGCCCCAGCATTTT. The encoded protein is CASSLAGGINQPQHF.

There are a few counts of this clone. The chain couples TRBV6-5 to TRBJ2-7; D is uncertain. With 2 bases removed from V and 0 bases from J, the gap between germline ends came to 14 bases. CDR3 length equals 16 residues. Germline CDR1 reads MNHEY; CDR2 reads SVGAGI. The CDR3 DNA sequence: TGTGCCAGCAGTTACGGTCGGACCGACGTCTCCTACGAGCAGTACTTC. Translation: CASSYGRTDVSYEQYF.

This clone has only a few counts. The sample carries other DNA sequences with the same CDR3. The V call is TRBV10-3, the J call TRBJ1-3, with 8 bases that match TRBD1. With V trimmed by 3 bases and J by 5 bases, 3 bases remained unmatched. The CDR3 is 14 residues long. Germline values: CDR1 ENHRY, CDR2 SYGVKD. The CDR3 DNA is TGTGCCATCAGTGAAGGACAGGGTCGAAACACCATATATTTT. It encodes CAISEGQGRNTIYF.

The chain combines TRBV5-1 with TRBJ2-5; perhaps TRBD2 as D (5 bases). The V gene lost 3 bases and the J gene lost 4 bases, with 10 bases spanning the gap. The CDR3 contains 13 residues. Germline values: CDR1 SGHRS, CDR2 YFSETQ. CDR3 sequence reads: CASSSGTRETQYF. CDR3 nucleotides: TGCGCCAGCAGCTCAGGAACTAGAGAGACCCAGTACTTC.

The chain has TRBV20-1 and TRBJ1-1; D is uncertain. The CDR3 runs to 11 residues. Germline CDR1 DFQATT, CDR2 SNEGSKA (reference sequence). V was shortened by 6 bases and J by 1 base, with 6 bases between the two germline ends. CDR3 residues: CSASANTEAFF. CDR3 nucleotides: TGCAGTGCCTCAGCGAACACTGAAGCTTTCTTT.

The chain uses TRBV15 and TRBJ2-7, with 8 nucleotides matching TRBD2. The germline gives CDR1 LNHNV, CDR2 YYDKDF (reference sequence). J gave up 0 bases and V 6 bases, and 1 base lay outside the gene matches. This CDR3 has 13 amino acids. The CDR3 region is CATSSGASYEQYF. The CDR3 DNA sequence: TGTGCCACCAGTAGCGGGGCCTCCTACGAGCAGTACTTC.

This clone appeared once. CDR3 in amino acids: CASSSDRLLRGNTIYF. In DNA, the CDR3 is TGTGCCAGCAGCTCAGACAGGCTTCTGAGAGGAAACACCATATATTTT. The rearrangement links TRBV7-8 to TRBJ1-3; D perhaps matches TRBD1 (6 bases). The germline V and J ends were trimmed by 4 bases and 4 bases, with 17 bases remaining between them. This CDR3 is 16 amino acids long. Germline CDR1 reads SGHVS; CDR2 reads FQNEAQ.

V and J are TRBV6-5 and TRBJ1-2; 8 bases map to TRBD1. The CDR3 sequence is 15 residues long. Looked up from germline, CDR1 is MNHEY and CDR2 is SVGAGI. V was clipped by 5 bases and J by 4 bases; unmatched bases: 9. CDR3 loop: CASSPQGGFSYGYTF. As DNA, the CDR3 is TGTGCCAGCAGTCCACAGGGGGGATTCTCCTATGGCTACACCTTC.

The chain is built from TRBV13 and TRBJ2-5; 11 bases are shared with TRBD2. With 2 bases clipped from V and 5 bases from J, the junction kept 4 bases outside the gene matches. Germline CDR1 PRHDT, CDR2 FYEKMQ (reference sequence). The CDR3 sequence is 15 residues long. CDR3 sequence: CASSLSVAGGETQYF. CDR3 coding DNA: TGTGCCAGCAGCTTATCGGTAGCGGGAGGGGAGACCCAGTACTTC.